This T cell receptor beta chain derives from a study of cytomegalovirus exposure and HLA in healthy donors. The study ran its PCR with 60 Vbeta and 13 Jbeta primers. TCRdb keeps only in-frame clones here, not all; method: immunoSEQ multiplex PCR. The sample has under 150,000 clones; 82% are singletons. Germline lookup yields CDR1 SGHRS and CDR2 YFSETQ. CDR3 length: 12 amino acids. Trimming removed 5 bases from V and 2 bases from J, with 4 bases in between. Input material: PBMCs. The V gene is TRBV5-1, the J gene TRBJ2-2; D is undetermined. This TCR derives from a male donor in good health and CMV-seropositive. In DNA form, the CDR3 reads TGCGCCAGCAGTTTAAACACCGGGGAGCTGTTTTTT. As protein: CASSLNTGELFF. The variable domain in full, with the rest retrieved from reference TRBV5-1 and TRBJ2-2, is KAGVTQTPRYLIKTRGQQVTLSCSPISGHRSVSWYQQTPGQGLQFLFEYFSETQRNKGNFPGRFSGRQFSNSRSEMNVSTLELGDSALYLCASSLNTGELFFGEGSRLTVL.